This T cell receptor (beta chain) was identified during a study of blood T cells in healthy people across ages. About the research overall: Capturing about one barcoded beta molecule per two T cells was achieved by template switching. Study results and limitations: Donor CMV status, an unknown factor, possibly confounded changes in expanded clonotypes. Diversity was higher, and naive CD4+ cells more numerous, in long-lived donors than in aged donors.

Worth noting for this clonotype: Its antigen remains unidentified.

Combining a sample-barcoded 5' primer with a J-beta primer mix, a second PCR ran for about 7 to 12 cycles. The template-switch adaptor, which had 12 random nucleotides, put a tag on each cDNA molecule. TCRdb independently ran MiXCR on the 5' RACE reads; one entry per CDR3 protein. The data hold 1.8 million or so distinct CDR3 sequences, with approximately 40% observed a single time. This CDR3 region has 15 residues. CDR1 DFQATT and CDR2 SNEGSKA come from the germline V gene (reference sequence). V lost 2 bases to trimming and J lost 3 bases, with 16 bases between them. The sequenced material came from blood. The source is a human donor in good health. The chain joins TRBV20-1 to TRBJ2-5; weak D call: TRBD2 (6 bases). The CDR3 loop is CSARWGLELKETQYF. The CDR3 nucleotides read TGCAGTGCTAGATGGGGACTTGAATTAAAAGAGACCCAGTACTTC.